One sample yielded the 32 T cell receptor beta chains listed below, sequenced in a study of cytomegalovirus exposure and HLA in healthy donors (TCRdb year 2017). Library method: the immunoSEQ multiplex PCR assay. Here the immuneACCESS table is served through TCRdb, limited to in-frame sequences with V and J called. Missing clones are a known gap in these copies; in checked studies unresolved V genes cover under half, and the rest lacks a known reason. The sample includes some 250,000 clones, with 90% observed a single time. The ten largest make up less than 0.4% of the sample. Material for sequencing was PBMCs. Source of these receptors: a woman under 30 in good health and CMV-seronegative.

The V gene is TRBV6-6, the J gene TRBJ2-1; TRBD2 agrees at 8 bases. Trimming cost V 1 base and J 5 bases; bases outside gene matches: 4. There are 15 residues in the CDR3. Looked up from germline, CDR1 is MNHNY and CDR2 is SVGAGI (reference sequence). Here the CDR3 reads CASSYWRGVNNEQFF. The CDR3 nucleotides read TGTGCCAGCAGTTACTGGCGGGGGGTCAACAATGAGCAGTTCTTC.

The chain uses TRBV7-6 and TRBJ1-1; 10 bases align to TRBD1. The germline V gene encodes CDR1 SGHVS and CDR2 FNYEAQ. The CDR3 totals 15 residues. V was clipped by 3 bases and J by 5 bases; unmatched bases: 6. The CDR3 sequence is CASSLLDRGDTEAFF. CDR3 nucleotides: TGTGCCAGCAGCTTGCTGGACAGGGGGGATACTGAAGCTTTCTTT.

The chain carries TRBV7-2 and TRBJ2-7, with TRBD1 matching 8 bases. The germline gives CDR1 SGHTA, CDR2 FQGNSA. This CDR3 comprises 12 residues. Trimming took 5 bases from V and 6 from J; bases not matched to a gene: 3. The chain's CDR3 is CASSQGAGEQYF. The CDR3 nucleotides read TGTGCCAGCAGCCAGGGGGCCGGCGAGCAGTACTTC. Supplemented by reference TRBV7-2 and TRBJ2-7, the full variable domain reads GAGVSQSPSNKVTEKGKDVELRCDPISGHTALYWYRQSLGQGLEFLIYFQGNSAPDKSGLPSDRFSAERTGGSVSTLTIQRTQQEDSAVYLCASSQGAGEQYFGPGTRLTVT.

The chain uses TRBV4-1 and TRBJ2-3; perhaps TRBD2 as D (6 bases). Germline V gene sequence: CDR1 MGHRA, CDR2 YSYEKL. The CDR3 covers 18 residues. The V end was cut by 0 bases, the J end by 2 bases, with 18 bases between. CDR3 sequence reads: CASSQEPPAGLPTDTQYF. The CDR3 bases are TGCGCCAGCAGCCAAGAGCCACCAGCGGGCCTCCCCACAGATACGCAGTATTTT.

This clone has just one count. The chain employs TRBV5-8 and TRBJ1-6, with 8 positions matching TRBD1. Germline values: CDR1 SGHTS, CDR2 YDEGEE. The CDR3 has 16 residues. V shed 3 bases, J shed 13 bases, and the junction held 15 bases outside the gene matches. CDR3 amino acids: CASSSDRDQLIHPLHF. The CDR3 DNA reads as TGTGCCAGCAGCTCGGACAGGGACCAACTAATTCACCCCCTCCACTTT.

In DNA, the CDR3 is TGTGCCAGCAGTTACTCGATGGGCAGGGCGGACACTGAAGCTTTCTTT. Amino acids: CASSYSMGRADTEAFF. This sequence joins TRBV6-5 and TRBJ1-1; TRBD1 is a possible D gene (5 bases). V was shortened by 0 bases and J by 3 bases, with 14 bases between the two germline ends. Germline V gene lookup returns CDR1 MNHEY and CDR2 SVGAGI. The CDR3 runs to 16 residues.

The CDR3 bases are TGCGCCAGCAGCTTCGCACTAGCGGGGGAAGAGACCCAGTACTTC. The encoded protein is CASSFALAGEETQYF. The chain has TRBV5-1 and TRBJ2-5, with 11 nucleotides matching TRBD2. The CDR3 covers 15 residues. CDR1 is SGHRS, CDR2 YFSETQ, per germline. The ends lost 2 bases at V and 3 bases at J; junction bases unmatched: 3. Supplemented by reference TRBV5-1 and TRBJ2-5, the full variable domain reads KAGVTQTPRYLIKTRGQQVTLSCSPISGHRSVSWYQQTPGQGLQFLFEYFSETQRNKGNFPGRFSGRQFSNSRSEMNVSTLELGDSALYLCASSFALAGEETQYFGPGTRLLVL.

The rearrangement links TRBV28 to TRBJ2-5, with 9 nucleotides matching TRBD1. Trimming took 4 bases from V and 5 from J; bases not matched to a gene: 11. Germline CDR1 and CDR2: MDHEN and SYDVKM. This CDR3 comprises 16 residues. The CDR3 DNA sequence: TGTGCCAGCAGTTATCATCCCCGGGACAGGGACGAGACCCAGTACTTC. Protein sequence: CASSYHPRDRDETQYF.

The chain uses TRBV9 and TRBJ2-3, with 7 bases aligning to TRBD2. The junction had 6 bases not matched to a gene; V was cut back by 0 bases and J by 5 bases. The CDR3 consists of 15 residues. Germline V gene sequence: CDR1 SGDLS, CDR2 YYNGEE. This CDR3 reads CASSVGRGSVDTQYF. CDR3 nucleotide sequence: TGTGCCAGCAGCGTAGGGCGGGGGAGTGTAGATACGCAGTATTTT. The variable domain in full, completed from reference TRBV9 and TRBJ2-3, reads DSGVTQTPKHLITATGQRVTLRCSPRSGDLSVYWYQQSLDQGLQFLIQYYNGEERAKGNILERFSAQQFPDLHSELNLSSLELGDSALYFCASSVGRGSVDTQYFGPGTRLTVL.

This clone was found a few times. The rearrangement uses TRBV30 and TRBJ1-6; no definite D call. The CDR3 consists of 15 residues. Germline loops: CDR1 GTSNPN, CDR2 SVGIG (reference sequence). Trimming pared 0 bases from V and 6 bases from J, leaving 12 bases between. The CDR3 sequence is CAWSVGGQINSPLHF. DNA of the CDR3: TGTGCCTGGAGTGTAGGCGGGCAGATTAATTCACCCCTCCACTTT.

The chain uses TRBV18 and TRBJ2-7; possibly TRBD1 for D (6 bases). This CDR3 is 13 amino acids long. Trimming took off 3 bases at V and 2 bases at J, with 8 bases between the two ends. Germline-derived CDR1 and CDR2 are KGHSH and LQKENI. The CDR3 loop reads CASSPSGAYEQYF. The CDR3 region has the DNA TGTGCCAGCTCACCGTCAGGGGCCTACGAGCAGTACTTC.

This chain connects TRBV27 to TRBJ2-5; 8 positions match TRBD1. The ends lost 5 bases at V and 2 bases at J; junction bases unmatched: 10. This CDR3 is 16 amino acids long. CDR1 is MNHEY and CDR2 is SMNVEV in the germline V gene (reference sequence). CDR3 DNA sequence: TGTGCCAGCAGTCTCCAGGGGGCTAGACCTCAAGAGACCCAGTACTTC. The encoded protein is CASSLQGARPQETQYF.

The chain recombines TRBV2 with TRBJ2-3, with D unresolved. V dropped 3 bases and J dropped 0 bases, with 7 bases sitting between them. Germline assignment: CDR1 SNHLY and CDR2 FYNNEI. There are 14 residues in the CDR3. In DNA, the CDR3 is TGTGCCAGCAGTGATGGAGCTAGCACAGATACGCAGTATTTT. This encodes CASSDGASTDTQYF. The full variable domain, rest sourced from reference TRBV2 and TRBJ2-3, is EPEVTQTPSHQVTQMGQEVILRCVPISNHLYFYWYRQILGQKVEFLVSFYNNEISEKSEIFDDQFSVERPDGSNFTLKIRSTKLEDSAMYFCASSDGASTDTQYFGPGTRLTVL.

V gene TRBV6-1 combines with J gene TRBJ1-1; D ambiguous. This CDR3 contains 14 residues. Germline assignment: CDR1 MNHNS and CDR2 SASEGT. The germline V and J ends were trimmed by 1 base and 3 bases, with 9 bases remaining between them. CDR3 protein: CASSEVGSYTEAFF. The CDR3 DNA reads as TGTGCCAGCAGTGAAGTAGGGAGCTACACTGAAGCTTTCTTT.

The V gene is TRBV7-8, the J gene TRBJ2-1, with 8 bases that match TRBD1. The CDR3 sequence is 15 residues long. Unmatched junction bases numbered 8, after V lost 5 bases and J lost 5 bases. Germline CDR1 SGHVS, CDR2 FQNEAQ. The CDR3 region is CASSAQGAGDNEQFF. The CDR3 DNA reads TGTGCCAGCAGCGCCCAGGGGGCAGGGGACAATGAGCAGTTCTTC.

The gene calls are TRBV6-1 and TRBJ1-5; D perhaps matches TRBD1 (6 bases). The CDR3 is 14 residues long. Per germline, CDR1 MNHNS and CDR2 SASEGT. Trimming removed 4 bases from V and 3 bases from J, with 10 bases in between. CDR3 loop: CASSADSFNQPQHF. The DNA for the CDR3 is TGTGCCAGCAGTGCGGACAGCTTCAATCAGCCCCAGCATTTT.

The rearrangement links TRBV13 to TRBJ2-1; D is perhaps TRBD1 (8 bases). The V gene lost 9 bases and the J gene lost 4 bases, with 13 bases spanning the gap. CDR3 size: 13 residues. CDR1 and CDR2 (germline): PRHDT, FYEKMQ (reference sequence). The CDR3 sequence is CASGQGGYNEQFF. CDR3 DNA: TGTGCCAGTGGACAGGGAGGGTACAATGAGCAGTTCTTC. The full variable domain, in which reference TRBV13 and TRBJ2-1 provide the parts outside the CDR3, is AAGVIQSPRHLIKEKRETATLKCYPIPRHDTVYWYQQGPGQDPQFLISFYEKMQSDKGSIPDRFSAQQFSDYHSELNMSSLELGDSALYFCASGQGGYNEQFFGPGTRLTVL.

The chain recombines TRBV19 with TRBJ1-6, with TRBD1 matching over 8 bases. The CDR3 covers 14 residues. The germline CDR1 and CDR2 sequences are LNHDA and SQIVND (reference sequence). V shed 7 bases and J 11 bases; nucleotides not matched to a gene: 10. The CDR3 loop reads CASTPQGAGAPLHF. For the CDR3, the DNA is TGTGCCAGTACCCCTCAGGGGGCCGGGGCACCCCTCCACTTT.

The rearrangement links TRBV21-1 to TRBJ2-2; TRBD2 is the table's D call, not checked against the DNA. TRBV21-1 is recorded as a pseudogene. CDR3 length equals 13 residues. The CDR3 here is CLPPRRGVGELFF. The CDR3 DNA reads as TGCCTCCCCCCTCGGCGGGGAGTCGGGGAGCTGTTTTTT.

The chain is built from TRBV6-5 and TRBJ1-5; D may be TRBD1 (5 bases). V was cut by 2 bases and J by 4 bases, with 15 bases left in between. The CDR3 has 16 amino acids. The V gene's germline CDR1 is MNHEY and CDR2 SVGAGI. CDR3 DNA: TGTGCCAGCAGTTACAGAGCAGGAGGGGCGAATCAGCCCCAGCATTTT. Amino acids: CASSYRAGGANQPQHF.

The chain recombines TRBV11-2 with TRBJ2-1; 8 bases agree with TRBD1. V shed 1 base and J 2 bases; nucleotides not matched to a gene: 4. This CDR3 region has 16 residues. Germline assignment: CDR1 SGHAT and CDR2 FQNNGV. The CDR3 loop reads CASSLVTGGPYNEQFF. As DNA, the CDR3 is TGTGCCAGCAGCTTAGTCACAGGGGGACCCTACAATGAGCAGTTCTTC.

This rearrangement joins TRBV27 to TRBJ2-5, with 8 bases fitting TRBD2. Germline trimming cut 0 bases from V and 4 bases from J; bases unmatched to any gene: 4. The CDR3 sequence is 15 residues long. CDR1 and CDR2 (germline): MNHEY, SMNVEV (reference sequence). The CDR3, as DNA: TGTGCCAGCAGTTTATCCGGGGGGGCCGGAGAGACCCAGTACTTC. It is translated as CASSLSGGAGETQYF.

DNA of the CDR3: TGTGCCACAGGACATGCCGATACGCAGTATTTT. It translates to CATGHADTQYF. The chain is built from TRBV21-1 and TRBJ2-3; TRBD1, as called in the table, went unchecked against the DNA. TRBV21-1 is classified as a pseudogene. CDR3 length: 11 residues.

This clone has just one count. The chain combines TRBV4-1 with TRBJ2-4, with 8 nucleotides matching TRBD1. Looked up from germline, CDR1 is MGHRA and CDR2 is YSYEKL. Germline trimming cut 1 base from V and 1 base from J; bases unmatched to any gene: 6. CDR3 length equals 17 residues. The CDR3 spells CASSQGTGRGAKNIQYF. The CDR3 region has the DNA TGCGCCAGCAGCCAAGGGACAGGGAGAGGGGCCAAAAACATTCAGTACTTC.

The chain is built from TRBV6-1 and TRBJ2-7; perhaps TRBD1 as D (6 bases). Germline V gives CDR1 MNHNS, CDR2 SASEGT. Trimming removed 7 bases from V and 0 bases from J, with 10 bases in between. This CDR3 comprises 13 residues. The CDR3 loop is CASTTGFSYEQYV. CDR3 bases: TGTGCCAGCACAACAGGGTTCTCCTACGAGCAGTACGTC.

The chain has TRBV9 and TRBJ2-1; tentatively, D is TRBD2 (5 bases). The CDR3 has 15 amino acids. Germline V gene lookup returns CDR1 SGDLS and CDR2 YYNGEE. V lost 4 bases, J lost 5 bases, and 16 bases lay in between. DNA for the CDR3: TGTGCCAGCAGCCCTTCCTTGGGAGAAAACAATGAGCAGTTCTTC. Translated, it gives CASSPSLGENNEQFF.

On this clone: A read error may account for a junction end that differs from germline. CDR3 sequence (DNA): TGTGCCAGCAGTTATAGCGGGGGCCGGCCGGATTTT. Protein sequence: CASSYSGGRPDF. This sequence joins TRBV6-5 and TRBJ2-3; 9 bases agree with TRBD2. The germline gives CDR1 MNHEY, CDR2 SVGAGI. The CDR3 length is 12 residues.

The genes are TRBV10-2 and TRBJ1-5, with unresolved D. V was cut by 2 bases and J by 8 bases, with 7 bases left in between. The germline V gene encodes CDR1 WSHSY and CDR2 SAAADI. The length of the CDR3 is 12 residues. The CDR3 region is CASSESEKPQHF. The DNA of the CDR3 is TGCGCCAGCAGTGAGAGCGAAAAGCCCCAGCATTTT.

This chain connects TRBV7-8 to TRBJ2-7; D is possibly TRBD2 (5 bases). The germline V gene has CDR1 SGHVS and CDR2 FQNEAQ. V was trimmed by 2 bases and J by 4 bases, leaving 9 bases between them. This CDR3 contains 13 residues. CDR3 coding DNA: TGTGCCAGCAGCTTAAGGCTAGCTTACGAGCAGTACTTC. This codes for CASSLRLAYEQYF.

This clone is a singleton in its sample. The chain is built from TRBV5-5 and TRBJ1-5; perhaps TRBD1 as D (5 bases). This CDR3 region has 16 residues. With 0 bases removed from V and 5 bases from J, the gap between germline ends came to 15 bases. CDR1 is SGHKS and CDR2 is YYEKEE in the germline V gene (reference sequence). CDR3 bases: TGTGCCAGCAGCTTGGAGGGAGGGGAGACATATCAGCCCCAGCATTTT. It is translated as CASSLEGGETYQPQHF.

CDR3 in amino acids: CASSLYGSPTDTQYF. Written as DNA, the CDR3 is TGTGCCAGCAGCTTATACGGGAGTCCCACAGATACGCAGTATTTT. The chain has TRBV7-9 and TRBJ2-3; D is possibly TRBD2 (6 bases). This CDR3 is 15 amino acids long. With 2 bases removed from V and 2 bases from J, the gap between germline ends came to 11 bases. Germline-derived CDR1 and CDR2 are SEHNR and FQNEAQ (reference sequence).

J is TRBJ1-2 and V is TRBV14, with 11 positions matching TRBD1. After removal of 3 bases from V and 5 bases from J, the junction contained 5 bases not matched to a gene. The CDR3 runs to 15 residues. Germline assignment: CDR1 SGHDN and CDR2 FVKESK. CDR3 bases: TGTGCCAGCAGCCAGACGGGACAGGGGGAGTATGGCTACACCTTC. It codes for CASSQTGQGEYGYTF.